This T cell receptor beta chain was recorded in a study of T cell responses to AZD1222 COVID-19 vaccine. Turning to this clone: The antigen is undetermined.

Trimming took off 7 bases at V and 3 bases at J, with 12 bases between the two ends. This CDR3 is built from 13 residues. CDR1 and CDR2 (germline): MNHEY, SVGAGI. Repertoires were generated with immunoSEQ multiplex PCR, while TCRdb's copy carries only in-frame clones and drops some. The repertoire holds 80,000 to 100,000 clones, with around 88% as singletons. Study-wide findings and caveats: Just a handful of AZD1222 recipients were seropositive at baseline. Following two doses of AZD1222, Spike-specific TCR breadth and depth rose.

The clonotype comes from an adult in good health. The rearrangement joins TRBV6-5 to TRBJ2-5; the D gene is possibly TRBD2 (6 bases). Sequencing was performed on peripheral blood, taken on day 0 of MenACWY control vaccination. As DNA, the CDR3 is TGTGCCAGCACGGAGGGACCCAAAGAGACCCAGTACTTC. Its translation: CASTEGPKETQYF.